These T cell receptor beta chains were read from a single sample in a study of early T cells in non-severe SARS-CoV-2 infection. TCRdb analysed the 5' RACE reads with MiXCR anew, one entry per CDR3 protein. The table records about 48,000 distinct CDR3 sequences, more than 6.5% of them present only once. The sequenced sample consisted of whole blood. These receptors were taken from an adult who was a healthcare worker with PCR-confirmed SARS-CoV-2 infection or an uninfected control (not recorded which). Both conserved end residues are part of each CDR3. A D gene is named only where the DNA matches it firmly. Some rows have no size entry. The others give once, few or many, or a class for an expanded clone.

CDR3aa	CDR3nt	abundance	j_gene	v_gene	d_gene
CASSPASTLNTGELFF	TGTGCCAGCTCACCAGCTTCTACCTTGAACACCGGGGAGCTGTTTTTT	many	TRBJ2-2	TRBV18	.
CASSFRGTNEKLFF	TGTGCCAGCAGCTTCAGGGGGACTAATGAAAAACTGTTTTTT	many	TRBJ1-4	TRBV7-8	TRBD1
CASSFSRDTDTQYF	TGTGCCAGCAGTTTTAGCCGGGACACAGATACGCAGTATTTT	.	TRBJ2-3	TRBV28	.
CASSANTGGRHSYTF	TGTGCCAGCAGCGCAAACACAGGGGGAAGGCATAGCTACACCTTC	many	TRBJ1-2	TRBV5-4	TRBD1
CSAGNRDLTYEQYF	TGCAGTGCTGGGAATCGGGACCTCACCTACGAGCAGTACTTC	.	TRBJ2-7	TRBV20-1	.
CARKRPDRPQNENSYEQYF	TGTGCCAGGAAAAGACCGGACAGGCCTCAAAATGAAAACTCCTACGAGCAGTACTTC	many	TRBJ2-7	TRBV19	TRBD1
CATSSVSTDTQYF	TGTGCCACCAGCAGTGTGAGCACAGATACGCAGTATTTT	many	TRBJ2-3	TRBV15	.
CASSSSPQWGWTDTQYF	TGTGCCAGCAGCTCCTCGCCCCAGTGGGGATGGACAGATACGCAGTATTTT	many	TRBJ2-3	TRBV6-2/TRBV6-3	.
CATSSIAGEEAFF	TGTGCCACCAGCAGTATCGCAGGGGAGGAAGCTTTCTTT	many	TRBJ1-1	TRBV15	.
CASSLPRDTEAFF	TGTGCCAGCAGTTTACCCAGGGACACTGAAGCTTTCTTT	.	TRBJ1-1	TRBV28	.
CASRQSRVGANTEAFF	TGTGCCAGCAGGCAAAGCAGGGTAGGGGCAAACACTGAAGCTTTCTTT	many	TRBJ1-1	TRBV12-3/TRBV12-4	.
CASSLVRETGELFF	TGTGCCAGCAGCTTAGTCCGCGAGACCGGGGAGCTGTTTTTT	few	TRBJ2-2	TRBV11-2	.
CASSIGAGGQADTQYF	TGTGCCAGTAGTATCGGAGCGGGGGGGCAGGCAGATACGCAGTATTTT	many	TRBJ2-3	TRBV19	TRBD2
CASSVRQGWSATDTQYF	TGTGCCAGCAGCGTAAGACAGGGTTGGTCAGCCACAGATACGCAGTATTTT	.	TRBJ2-3	TRBV9	TRBD1
CASSLDRQGDTDTQYF	TGTGCCAGCAGTTTAGATCGACAGGGAGACACAGATACGCAGTATTTT	.	TRBJ2-3	TRBV28	TRBD1
CSARENTEAFF	TGCAGTGCTAGGGAGAACACTGAAGCTTTCTTT	.	TRBJ1-1	TRBV20-1	.
CASSPRDALNSPLHF	TGTGCCAGCTCACCACGGGACGCCCTAAATTCACCCCTCCACTTT	many	TRBJ1-6	TRBV18	.
CASSQMGLVNTDTQYF	TGTGCCAGCAGTCAAATGGGACTAGTGAATACAGATACGCAGTATTTT	many	TRBJ2-3	TRBV27	TRBD2
CSAGSNTEAFF	TGCAGTGCCGGCAGCAACACTGAAGCTTTCTTT	many	TRBJ1-1	TRBV20-1	.
CASAPRAANEKLFF	TGTGCCAGCGCCCCCCGGGCAGCTAATGAAAAACTGTTTTTT	.	TRBJ1-4	TRBV27	.
CASSERTGVIYGYTF	TGTGCCAGCAGCGAAAGGACAGGGGTTATCTATGGCTACACCTTC	many	TRBJ1-2	TRBV5-6	TRBD1
CVWSPLTPNTEAFF	TGTGTCTGGAGTCCCCTGACACCGAACACTGAAGCTTTCTTT	.	TRBJ1-1	TRBV30	.
CASSSTGILTEAFF	TGTGCCAGCAGTTCAACAGGGATCCTCACTGAAGCTTTCTTT	few	TRBJ1-1	TRBV28	.
CSASGLRGTSTDTQYF	TGCAGTGCTAGCGGTTTACGGGGAACAAGCACAGATACGCAGTATTTT	many	TRBJ2-3	TRBV20-1	.
CASSLATGTDTQYF	TGTGCCAGCAGCTTAGCCACAGGCACAGATACGCAGTATTTT	.	TRBJ2-3	TRBV11-2	.
CASSFGRGNEQYF	TGTGCCAGCAGTTTTGGCCGTGGAAACGAGCAGTACTTC	many	TRBJ2-7	TRBV12-3/TRBV12-4	.
CSVDGRGGSNQPQHF	TGCAGCGTTGACGGCCGGGGAGGGAGCAATCAGCCCCAGCATTTT	many	TRBJ1-5	TRBV29-1	.
CASSRSSGTGTNQPQHF	TGTGCCAGCAGCAGAAGCTCAGGGACAGGGACTAATCAGCCCCAGCATTTT	.	TRBJ1-5	TRBV7-9	TRBD1
CSASPPSSYEQYF	TGCAGTGCTTCCCCTCCCAGCTCCTACGAGCAGTACTTC	.	TRBJ2-7	TRBV20-1	.
CASRLAPGAGYGYTF	TGTGCAAGTCGCTTAGCGCCGGGGGCGGGCTATGGCTACACCTTC	few	TRBJ1-2	TRBV12-2	.
CAWSVASQSAQYF	TGTGCCTGGAGTGTGGCCAGTCAATCAGCCCAGTACTTC	many	TRBJ2-5	TRBV30	.
CSARVQPGTDEQYF	TGCAGTGCTAGAGTGCAACCCGGGACGGACGAGCAGTACTTC	many	TRBJ2-7	TRBV20-1	.
CASSSTSQKQETQYF	TGTGCCAGCAGTTCTACTTCCCAGAAGCAAGAGACCCAGTACTTC	few	TRBJ2-5	TRBV28	.
CASSKQGASETQYF	TGTGCCAGCAGTAAACAGGGGGCTTCAGAGACCCAGTACTTC	many	TRBJ2-5	TRBV28	TRBD1
CASSFGVSNTGELFF	TGTGCCAGCAGCTTCGGGGTATCGAACACCGGGGAGCTGTTTTTT	.	TRBJ2-2	TRBV7-2	.
CASSQDTSGTDYGYTF	TGCGCCAGCAGCCAAGATACCAGCGGAACTGACTATGGCTACACCTTC	few	TRBJ1-2	TRBV4-3	.
CASSPSSSYNSPLHF	TGTGCCAGCAGCCCAAGTAGCTCCTATAATTCACCCCTCCACTTT	medium-sized	TRBJ1-6	TRBV7-8	.
CASSEPLAGPDTQYF	TGCGCCAGCAGTGAGCCCTTAGCGGGCCCAGATACGCAGTATTTT	few	TRBJ2-3	TRBV10-2	TRBD2
CASSQGTGQEPQHF	TGTGCCAGCAGCCAAGGGACAGGGCAAGAGCCCCAGCATTTT	many	TRBJ1-5	TRBV4-2	TRBD1
CASSSQGPGYEQYF	TGTGCCAGCAGCTCACAGGGCCCCGGGTACGAGCAGTACTTC	few	TRBJ2-7	TRBV5-6	.
CASSGGDRGSINSPLHF	TGTGCCAGCAGCGGCGGGGACAGGGGCTCAATTAATTCACCCCTCCACTTT	.	TRBJ1-6	TRBV5-4	TRBD1
CATSRVGTGAGGELFF	TGTGCCACCAGCAGAGTAGGGACAGGGGCTGGCGGGGAGCTGTTTTTT	.	TRBJ2-2	TRBV15	TRBD1
CASSEVRGTYGYTF	TGTGCCAGCAGTGAAGTCCGGGGCACCTATGGCTACACCTTC	few	TRBJ1-2	TRBV6-1	.
CSASSQGWSTEAFF	TGCAGTGCTAGCTCTCAAGGGTGGAGCACTGAAGCTTTCTTT	many	TRBJ1-1	TRBV20-1	.
CASSPGTTSYEQYF	TGTGCCAGCAGCCCCGGGACGACCTCCTACGAGCAGTACTTC	few	TRBJ2-7	TRBV9	.
CASKEQGSGANVLTF	TGTGCCAGCAAAGAACAGGGCTCTGGGGCCAACGTCCTGACTTTC	few	TRBJ2-6	TRBV12-3/TRBV12-4	.